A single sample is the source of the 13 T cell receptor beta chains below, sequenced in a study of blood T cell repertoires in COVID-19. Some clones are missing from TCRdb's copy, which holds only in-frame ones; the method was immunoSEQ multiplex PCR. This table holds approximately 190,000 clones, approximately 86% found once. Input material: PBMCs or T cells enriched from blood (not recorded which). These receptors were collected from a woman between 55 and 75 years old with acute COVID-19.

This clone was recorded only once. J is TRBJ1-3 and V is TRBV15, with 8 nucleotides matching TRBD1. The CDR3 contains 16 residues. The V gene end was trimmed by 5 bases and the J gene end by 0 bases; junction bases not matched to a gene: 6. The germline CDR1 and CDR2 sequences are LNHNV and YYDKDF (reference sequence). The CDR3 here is CATSLGQGSSGNTIYF. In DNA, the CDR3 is TGTGCCACCAGCTTAGGACAGGGCAGCTCTGGAAACACCATATATTTT. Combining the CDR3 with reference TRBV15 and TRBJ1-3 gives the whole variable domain DAMVIQNPRYQVTQFGKPVTLSCSQTLNHNVMYWYQQKSSQAPKLLFHYYDKDFNNEADTPDNFQSRRPNTSFCFLDIRSPGLGDTAMYLCATSLGQGSSGNTIYFGEGSWLTVV.

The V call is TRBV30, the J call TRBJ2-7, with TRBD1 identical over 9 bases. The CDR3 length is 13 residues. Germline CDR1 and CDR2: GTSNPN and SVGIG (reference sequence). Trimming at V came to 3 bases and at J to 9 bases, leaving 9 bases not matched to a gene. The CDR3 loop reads CAWRGQGHLGQYF. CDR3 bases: TGTGCCTGGAGGGGACAGGGCCACCTGGGGCAGTACTTC.

The CDR3 DNA reads as TGTGCCAGCATGCGAGGACAGGGAACCTACGAGCAGTACTTC. Its translation is CASMRGQGTYEQYF. The rearrangement joins TRBV6-5 to TRBJ2-7, with TRBD1 matching over 8 bases. This CDR3 contains 14 residues. Unmatched junction bases numbered 7, after V lost 7 bases and J lost 2 bases. Germline V gene sequence: CDR1 MNHEY, CDR2 SVGAGI.

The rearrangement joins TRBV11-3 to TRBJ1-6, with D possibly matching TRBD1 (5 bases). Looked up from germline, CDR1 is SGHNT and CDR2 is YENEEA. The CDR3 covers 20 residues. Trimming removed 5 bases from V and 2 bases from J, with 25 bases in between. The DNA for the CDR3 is TGTGCCAGCAGCGTTACGTCCCTCGTCTTCAGGGAAACCTATAATTCACCCCTCCACTTT. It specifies CASSVTSLVFRETYNSPLHF.

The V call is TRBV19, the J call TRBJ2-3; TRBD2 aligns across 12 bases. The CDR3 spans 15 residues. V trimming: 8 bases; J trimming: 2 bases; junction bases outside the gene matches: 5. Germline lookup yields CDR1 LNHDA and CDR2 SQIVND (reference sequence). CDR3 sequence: CASSTSGGLTDTQYF. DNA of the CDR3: TGTGCCAGTTCGACTAGCGGGGGCCTCACAGATACGCAGTATTTT.

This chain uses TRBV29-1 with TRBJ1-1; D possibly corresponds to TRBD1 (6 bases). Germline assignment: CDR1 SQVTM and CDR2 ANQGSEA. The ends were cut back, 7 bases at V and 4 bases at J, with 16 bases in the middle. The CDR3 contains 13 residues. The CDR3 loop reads CSASGDMGTEAFF. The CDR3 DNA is TGCAGCGCCTCAGGGGATATGGGCACTGAAGCTTTCTTT. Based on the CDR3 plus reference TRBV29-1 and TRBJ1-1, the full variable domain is SAVISQKPSRDICQRGTSLTIQCQVDSQVTMMFWYRQQPGQSLTLIATANQGSEATYESGFVIDKFPISRPNLTFSTLTVSNMSPEDSSIYLCSASGDMGTEAFFGQGTRLTVV.

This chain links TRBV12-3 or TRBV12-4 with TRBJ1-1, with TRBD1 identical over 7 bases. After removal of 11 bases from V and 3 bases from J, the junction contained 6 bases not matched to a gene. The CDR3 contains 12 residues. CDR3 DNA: TGTGCCGGTGCAACAGGGGACACTGAAGCTTTCTTT. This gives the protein CAGATGDTEAFF.

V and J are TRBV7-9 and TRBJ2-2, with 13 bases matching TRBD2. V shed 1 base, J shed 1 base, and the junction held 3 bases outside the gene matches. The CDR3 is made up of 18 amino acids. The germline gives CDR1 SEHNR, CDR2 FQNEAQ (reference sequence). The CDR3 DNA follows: TGTGCCAGCAGCTTAGGGACTAGCGGGAGTTGGAACACCGGGGAGCTGTTTTTT. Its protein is CASSLGTSGSWNTGELFF.

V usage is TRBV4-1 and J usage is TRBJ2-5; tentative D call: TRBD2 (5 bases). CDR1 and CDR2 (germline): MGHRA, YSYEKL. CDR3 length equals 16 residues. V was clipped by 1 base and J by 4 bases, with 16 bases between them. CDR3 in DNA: TGCGCCAGCAGCCAAGGGCGGGCAGCGCAAGGAGAGACCCAGTACTTC. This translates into CASSQGRAAQGETQYF.

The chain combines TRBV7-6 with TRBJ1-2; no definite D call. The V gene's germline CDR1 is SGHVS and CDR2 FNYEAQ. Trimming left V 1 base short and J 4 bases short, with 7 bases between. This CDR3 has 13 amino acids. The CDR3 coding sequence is TGTGCCAGCAGCTTAGACAGAGTCTATGGCTACACCTTC. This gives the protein CASSLDRVYGYTF. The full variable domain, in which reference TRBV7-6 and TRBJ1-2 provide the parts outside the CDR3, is GAGVSQSPRYKVTKRGQDVALRCDPISGHVSLYWYRQALGQGPEFLTYFNYEAQQDKSGLPNDRFSAERPEGSISTLTIQRTEQRDSAMYRCASSLDRVYGYTFGSGTRLTVV.

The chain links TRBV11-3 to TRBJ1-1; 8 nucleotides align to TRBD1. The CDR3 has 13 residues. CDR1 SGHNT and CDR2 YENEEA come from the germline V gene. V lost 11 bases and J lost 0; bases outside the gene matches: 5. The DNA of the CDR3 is TGTGCCCCTGACAGGGGCGTGAACACTGAAGCTTTCTTT. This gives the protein CAPDRGVNTEAFF.

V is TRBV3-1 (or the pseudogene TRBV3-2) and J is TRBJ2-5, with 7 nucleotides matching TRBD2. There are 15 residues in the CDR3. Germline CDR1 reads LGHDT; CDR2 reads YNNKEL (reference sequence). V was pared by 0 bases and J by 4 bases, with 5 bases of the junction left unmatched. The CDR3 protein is CASSQEARTRETQYF. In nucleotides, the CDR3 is TGTGCCAGCAGCCAAGAAGCCCGGACTAGAGAGACCCAGTACTTC.

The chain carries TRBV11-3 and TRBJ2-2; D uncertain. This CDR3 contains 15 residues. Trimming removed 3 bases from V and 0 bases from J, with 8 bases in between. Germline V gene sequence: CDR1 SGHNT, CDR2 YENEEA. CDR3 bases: TGTGCCAGCAGCTTTCGCGCCTCGAACACCGGGGAGCTGTTTTTT. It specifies CASSFRASNTGELFF.